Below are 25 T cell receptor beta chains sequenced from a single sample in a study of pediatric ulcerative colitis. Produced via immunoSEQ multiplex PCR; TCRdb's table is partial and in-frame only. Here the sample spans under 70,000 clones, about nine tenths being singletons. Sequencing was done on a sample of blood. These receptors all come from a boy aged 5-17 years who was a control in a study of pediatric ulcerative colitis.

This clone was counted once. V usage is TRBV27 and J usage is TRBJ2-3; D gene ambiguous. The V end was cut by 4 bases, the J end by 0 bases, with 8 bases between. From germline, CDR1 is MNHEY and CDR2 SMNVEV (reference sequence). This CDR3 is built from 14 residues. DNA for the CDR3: TGTGCCAGCAGTTCCCTCTCTAGCACAGATACGCAGTATTTT. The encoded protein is CASSSLSSTDTQYF.

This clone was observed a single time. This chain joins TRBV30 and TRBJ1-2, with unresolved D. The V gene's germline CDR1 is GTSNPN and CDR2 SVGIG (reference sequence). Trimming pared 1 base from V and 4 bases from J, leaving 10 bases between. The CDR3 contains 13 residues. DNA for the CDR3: TGTGCCTGGAGTGGCGGAGAAGCCTATGGCTACACCTTC. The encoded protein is CAWSGGEAYGYTF.

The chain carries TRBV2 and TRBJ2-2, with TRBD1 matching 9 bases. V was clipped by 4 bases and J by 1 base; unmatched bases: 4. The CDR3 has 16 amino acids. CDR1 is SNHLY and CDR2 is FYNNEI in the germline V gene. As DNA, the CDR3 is TGTGCCAGCAGTGTTCCGGGACAGGGGAACACCGGGGAGCTGTTTTTT. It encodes CASSVPGQGNTGELFF. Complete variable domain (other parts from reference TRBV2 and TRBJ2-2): EPEVTQTPSHQVTQMGQEVILRCVPISNHLYFYWYRQILGQKVEFLVSFYNNEISEKSEIFDDQFSVERPDGSNFTLKIRSTKLEDSAMYFCASSVPGQGNTGELFFGEGSRLTVL.

DNA for the CDR3: TGTGCCAGCAGTTCCGAGGAGGGATCACCCCTCCACTTT. It codes for CASSSEEGSPLHF. The J gene is TRBJ1-6, the V gene TRBV27; D is ambiguous. CDR1 is MNHEY and CDR2 is SMNVEV in the germline V gene (reference sequence). The CDR3 extends over 13 amino acids. With 4 bases removed from V and 10 bases from J, the gap between germline ends came to 11 bases.

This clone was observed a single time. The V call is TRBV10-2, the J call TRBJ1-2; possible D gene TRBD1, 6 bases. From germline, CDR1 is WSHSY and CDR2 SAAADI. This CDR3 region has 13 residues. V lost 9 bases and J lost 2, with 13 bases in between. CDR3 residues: CASTQGGNYGYTF. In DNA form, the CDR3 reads TGCGCCAGTACACAGGGAGGGAACTATGGCTACACCTTC.

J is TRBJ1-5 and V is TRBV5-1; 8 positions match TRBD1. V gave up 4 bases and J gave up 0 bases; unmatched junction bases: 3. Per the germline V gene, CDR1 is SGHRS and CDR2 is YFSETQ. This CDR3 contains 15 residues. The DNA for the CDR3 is TGCGCCAGCAGCCTAACAGGGGGTAGCAATCAGCCCCAGCATTTT. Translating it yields CASSLTGGSNQPQHF.

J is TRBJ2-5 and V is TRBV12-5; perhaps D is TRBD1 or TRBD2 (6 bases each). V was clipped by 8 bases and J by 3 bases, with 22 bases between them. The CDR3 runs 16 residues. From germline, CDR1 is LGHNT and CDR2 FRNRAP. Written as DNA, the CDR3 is TGTGCTAGTTCCAGGCCGGGGGCAGGATGGGAAGAGACCCAGTACTTC. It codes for CASSRPGAGWEETQYF.

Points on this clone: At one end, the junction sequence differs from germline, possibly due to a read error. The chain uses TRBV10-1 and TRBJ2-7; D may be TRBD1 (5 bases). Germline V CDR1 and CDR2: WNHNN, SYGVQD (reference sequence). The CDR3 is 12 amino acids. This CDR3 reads CASSSQGIRTHF. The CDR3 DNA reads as TGCGCCAGCAGTTCTCAGGGTATCCGCACACACTTC.

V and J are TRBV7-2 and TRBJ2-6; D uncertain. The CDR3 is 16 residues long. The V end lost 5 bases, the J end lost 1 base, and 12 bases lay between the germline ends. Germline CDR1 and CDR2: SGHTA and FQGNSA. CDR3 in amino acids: CASSPASASGANVLTF. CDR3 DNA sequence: TGTGCCAGCAGCCCAGCATCCGCGTCTGGGGCCAACGTCCTGACTTTC.

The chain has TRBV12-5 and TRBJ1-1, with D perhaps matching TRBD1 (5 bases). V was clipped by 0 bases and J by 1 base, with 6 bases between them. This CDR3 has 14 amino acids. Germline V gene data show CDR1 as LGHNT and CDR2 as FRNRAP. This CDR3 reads CASGLVQANTEAFF. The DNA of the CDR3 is TGTGCTAGTGGTTTGGTACAGGCGAACACTGAAGCTTTCTTT.

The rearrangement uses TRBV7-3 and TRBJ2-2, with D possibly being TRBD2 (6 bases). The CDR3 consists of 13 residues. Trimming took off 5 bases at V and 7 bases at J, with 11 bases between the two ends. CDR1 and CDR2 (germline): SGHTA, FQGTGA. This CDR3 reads CASSHTGSGELFF. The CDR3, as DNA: TGTGCCAGCAGCCATACCGGGAGCGGGGAGCTGTTTTTT.

The CDR3 protein is CAWSVPGGSTDTQYF. The CDR3 coding sequence is TGTGCCTGGAGTGTACCGGGAGGGAGCACAGATACGCAGTATTTT. The chain recombines TRBV30 with TRBJ2-3; 8 bases are shared with TRBD2. Losses at the gene ends were 0 bases for V and 0 bases for J; bases not matched to a gene: 2. The CDR3 contains 15 residues. In germline, CDR1 is GTSNPN, CDR2 SVGIG (reference sequence). The full variable domain, rest sourced from reference TRBV30 and TRBJ2-3, is SQTIHQWPATLVQPVGSPLSLECTVEGTSNPNLYWYRQAAGRGLQLLFYSVGIGQISSEVPQNLSASRPQDRQFILSSKKLLLSDSGFYLCAWSVPGGSTDTQYFGPGTRLTVL.

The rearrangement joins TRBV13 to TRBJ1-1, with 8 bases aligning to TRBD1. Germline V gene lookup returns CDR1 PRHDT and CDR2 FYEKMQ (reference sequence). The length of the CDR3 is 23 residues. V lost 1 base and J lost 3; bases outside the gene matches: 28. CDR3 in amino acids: CASSLDRVRQGRGMDHWDTEAFF. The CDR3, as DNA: TGTGCCAGCAGCTTAGACCGGGTGCGACAGGGGCGAGGGATGGACCACTGGGACACTGAAGCTTTCTTT.

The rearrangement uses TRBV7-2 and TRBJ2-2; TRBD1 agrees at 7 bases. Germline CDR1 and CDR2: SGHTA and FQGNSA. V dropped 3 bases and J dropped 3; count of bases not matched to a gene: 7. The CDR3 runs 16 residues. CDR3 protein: CASSLRQGRDTGELFF. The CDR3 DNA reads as TGTGCCAGCAGCTTGCGACAGGGTCGCGACACCGGGGAGCTGTTTTTT. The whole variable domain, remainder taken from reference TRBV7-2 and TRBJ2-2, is GAGVSQSPSNKVTEKGKDVELRCDPISGHTALYWYRQSLGQGLEFLIYFQGNSAPDKSGLPSDRFSAERTGGSVSTLTIQRTQQEDSAVYLCASSLRQGRDTGELFFGEGSRLTVL.

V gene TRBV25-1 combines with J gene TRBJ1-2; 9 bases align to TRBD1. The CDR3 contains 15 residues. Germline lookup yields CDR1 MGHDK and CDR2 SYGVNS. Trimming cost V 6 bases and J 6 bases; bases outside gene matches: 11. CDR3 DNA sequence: TGTGCCAGCAGATCGGGGGACAGGGAAGCTAATGGCTACACCTTC. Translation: CASRSGDREANGYTF.

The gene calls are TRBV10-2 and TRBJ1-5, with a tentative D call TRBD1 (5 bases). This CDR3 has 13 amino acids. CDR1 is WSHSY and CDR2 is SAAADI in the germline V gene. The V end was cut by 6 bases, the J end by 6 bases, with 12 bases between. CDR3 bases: TGCGCCAGCAGGCGAGGGGCCAGTCAGCCCCAGCATTTT. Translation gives CASRRGASQPQHF.

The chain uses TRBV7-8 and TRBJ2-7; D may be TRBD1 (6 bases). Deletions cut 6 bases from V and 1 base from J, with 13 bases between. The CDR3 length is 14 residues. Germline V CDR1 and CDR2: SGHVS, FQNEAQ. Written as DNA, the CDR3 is TGTGCCAGCAGACGCCGGGACACATCCTACGAGCAGTACTTC. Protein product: CASRRRDTSYEQYF. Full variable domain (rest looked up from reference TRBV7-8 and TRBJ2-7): GAGVSQSPRYKVAKRGQDVALRCDPISGHVSLFWYQQALGQGPEFLTYFQNEAQLDKSGLPSDRFFAERPEGSVSTLKIQRTQQEDSAVYLCASRRRDTSYEQYFGPGTRLTVT.

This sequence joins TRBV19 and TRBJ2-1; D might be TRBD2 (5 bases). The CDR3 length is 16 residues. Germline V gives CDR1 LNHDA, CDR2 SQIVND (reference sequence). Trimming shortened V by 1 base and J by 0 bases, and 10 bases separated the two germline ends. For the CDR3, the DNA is TGTGCCAGTAGTATAGGGAGGCCCAGCTCCTACAATGAGCAGTTCTTC. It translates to CASSIGRPSSYNEQFF. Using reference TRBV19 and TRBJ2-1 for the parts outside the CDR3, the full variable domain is DGGITQSPKYLFRKEGQNVTLSCEQNLNHDAMYWYRQDPGQGLRLIYYSQIVNDFQKGDIAEGYSVSREKKESFPLTVTSAQKNPTAFYLCASSIGRPSSYNEQFFGPGTRLTVL.

This chain's CDR3 is CASSQDYSLGYTF. For the CDR3, the DNA is TGCGCCAGCAGCCAAGACTACAGCCTTGGCTACACCTTC. This chain uses TRBV4-3 with TRBJ1-2; no clear D. V was pared by 0 bases and J by 7 bases, with 9 bases between. The V gene's germline CDR1 is LGHNA and CDR2 YSLEER. The CDR3 runs 13 residues.

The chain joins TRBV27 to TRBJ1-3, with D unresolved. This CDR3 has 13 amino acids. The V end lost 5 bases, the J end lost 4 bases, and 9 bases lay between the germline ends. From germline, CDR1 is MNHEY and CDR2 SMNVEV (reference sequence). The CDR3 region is CASSPSGGNTIYF. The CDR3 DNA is TGTGCCAGCAGTCCCTCCGGAGGAAACACCATATATTTT.

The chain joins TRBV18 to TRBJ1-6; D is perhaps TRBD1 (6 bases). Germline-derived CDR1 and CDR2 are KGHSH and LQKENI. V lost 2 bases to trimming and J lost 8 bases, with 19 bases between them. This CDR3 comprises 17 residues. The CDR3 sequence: CASSPNGGPNSDSPLHF. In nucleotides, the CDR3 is TGTGCCAGCTCACCAAATGGGGGCCCGAATAGCGATTCACCCCTCCACTTT.

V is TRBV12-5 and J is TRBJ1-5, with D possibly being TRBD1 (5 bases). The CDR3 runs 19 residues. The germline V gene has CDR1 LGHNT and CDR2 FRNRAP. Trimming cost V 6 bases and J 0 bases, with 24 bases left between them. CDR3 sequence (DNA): TGTGCTAGTGGCTGGTTTACCCACGACAGAGATTATAGCAATCAGCCCCAGCATTTT. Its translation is CASGWFTHDRDYSNQPQHF.

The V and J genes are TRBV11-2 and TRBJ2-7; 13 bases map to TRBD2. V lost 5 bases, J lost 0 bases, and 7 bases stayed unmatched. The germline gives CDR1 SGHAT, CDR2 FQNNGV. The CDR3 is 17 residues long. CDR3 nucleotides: TGTGCCAGCAGCCGACTAGCGGGAGGAGATAGCTCCTACGAGCAGTACTTC. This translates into CASSRLAGGDSSYEQYF.

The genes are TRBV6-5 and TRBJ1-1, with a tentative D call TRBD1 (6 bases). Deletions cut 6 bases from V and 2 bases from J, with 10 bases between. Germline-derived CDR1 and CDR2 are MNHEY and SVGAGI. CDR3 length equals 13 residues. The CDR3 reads CASRTDRNTEAFF. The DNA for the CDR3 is TGTGCCAGCAGGACGGACAGAAACACTGAAGCTTTCTTT.

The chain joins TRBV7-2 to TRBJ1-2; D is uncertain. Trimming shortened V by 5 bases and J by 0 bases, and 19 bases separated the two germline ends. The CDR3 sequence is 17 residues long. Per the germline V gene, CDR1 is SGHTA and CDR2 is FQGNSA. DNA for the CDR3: TGTGCCAGCAGCAAAACCCCGGCGGGCAGTACTAACTATGGCTACACCTTC. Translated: CASSKTPAGSTNYGYTF.